This T cell receptor (beta chain) was obtained from a study of naive and memory T cell subsets. CD4 T cells were positively selected, then CD8 T cells from the CD4-negative fraction. Cells stained for CD3, CD4, CD8, CD45RA and CD27 were sorted into four subsets. The beta constant-region primer was an equimolar mix of two oligonucleotides covering TRBC1 and TRBC2. TCRdb fed the UMI-ligation and nested PCR reads into MiXCR, producing one record per CDR3 protein. The table has around 160,000 distinct CDR3 sequences, approximately 15% seen once. Per germline, CDR1 GTSNPN and CDR2 SVGIG (reference sequence). V lost 3 bases and J lost 5; bases outside the gene matches: 12. This CDR3 spans 16 amino acids.

The receptor was isolated from a human donor in good health. The V call is TRBV30, the J call TRBJ2-1; 8 bases agree with TRBD1. The specimen sequenced was naive CD4+ T cells from blood. CDR3 in amino acids: CAWRAVGRGLDNEQFF. CDR3 nucleotide sequence: TGTGCCTGGAGGGCCGTCGGCAGGGGGCTTGACAATGAGCAGTTCTTC.